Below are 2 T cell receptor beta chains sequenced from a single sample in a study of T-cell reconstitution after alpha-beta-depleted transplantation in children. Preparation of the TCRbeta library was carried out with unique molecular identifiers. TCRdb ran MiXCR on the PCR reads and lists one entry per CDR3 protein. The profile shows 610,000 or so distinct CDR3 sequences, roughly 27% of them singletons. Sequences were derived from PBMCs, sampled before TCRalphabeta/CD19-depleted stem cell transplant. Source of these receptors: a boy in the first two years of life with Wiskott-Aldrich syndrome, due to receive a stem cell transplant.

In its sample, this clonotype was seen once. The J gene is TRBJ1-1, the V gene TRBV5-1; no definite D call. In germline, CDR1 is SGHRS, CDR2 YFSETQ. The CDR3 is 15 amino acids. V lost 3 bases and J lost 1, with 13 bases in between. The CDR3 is CASSWSRVENTEAFF. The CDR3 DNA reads TGCGCCAGCAGCTGGTCACGGGTCGAGAACACTGAAGCTTTCTTT.

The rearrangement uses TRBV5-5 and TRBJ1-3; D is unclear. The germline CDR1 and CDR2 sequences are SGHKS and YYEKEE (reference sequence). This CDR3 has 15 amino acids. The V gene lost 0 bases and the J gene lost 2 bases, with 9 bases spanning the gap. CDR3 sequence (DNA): TGTGCCAGCAGCTTGGAGGGAGAGCCTGGAAACACCATATATTTT. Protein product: CASSLEGEPGNTIYF.